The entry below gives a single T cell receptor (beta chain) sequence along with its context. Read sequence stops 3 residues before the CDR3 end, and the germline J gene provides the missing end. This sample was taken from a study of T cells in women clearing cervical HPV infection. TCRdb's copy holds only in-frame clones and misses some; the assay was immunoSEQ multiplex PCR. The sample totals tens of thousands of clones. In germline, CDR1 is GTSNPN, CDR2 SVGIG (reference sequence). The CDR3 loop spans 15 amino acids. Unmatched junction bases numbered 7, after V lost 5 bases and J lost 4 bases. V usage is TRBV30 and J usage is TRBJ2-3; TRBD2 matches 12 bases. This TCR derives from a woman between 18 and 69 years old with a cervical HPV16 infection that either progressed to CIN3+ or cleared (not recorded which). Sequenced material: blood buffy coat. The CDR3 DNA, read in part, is TGTGCCTGGGTCCTAGCGGGGGGGCCAGCAGATACG. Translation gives CAWVLAGGPADT. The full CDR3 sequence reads CAWVLAGGPADTQYF.